This T cell receptor (beta chain) was obtained from a study of OX40 agonist ivuxolimab in advanced cancers. Background on the study: The patients received agonistic anti-OX40 (CD134) antibody ivuxolimab.

General study points: Low normalized clonal expansion also occurred in some nonresponding patients. Still undetermined is the antigen specificity of the expanded peripheral T cells. At doses 0.1 to 3.0 mg/kg, CD4+ and CD8+ clones expanded.

Concerning this clone: The antigen is not known.

Profiled with immunoSEQ multiplex PCR; TCRdb holds only in-frame clones, not every one. The top ten clones hold 0.9% to 1.2% of a sample with around 150,000 clones, 90% to 95% of them seen once. Sequenced material: CD4+ or CD8+ T cells sorted from blood, taken in a trial of the OX40 agonist ivuxolimab. This receptor was taken from an adult with an advanced solid tumor such as melanoma, head and neck, liver or kidney cancer.

CDR3 sequence: CASSPWDPAKNIQYF. Written as DNA, the CDR3 is TGTGCCAGCAGCCCATGGGACCCGGCCAAAAACATTCAGTACTTC. The gene calls are TRBV5-6 and TRBJ2-4; D possibly matches TRBD1 or TRBD2 (5 bases each). V gave up 4 bases and J gave up 1 base, with 12 bases separating them. CDR3 length: 15 residues. Germline values: CDR1 SGHDT, CDR2 YYEEEE.